The rows below give T cell receptor beta chains drawn from one sample of a study of molecular identifiers for immune sequencing clone quantification. Each CDR3 protein is one row after TCRdb ran MiXCR on the PCR reads. The table includes more than 250,000 distinct CDR3 sequences, 20% to 25% detected once. The material sequenced was naive CD8+ T cells from blood, with Jurkat cell RNA spiked in. These receptors were taken from a human donor in good health. Some libraries in this study had Jurkat cell RNA spiked in. CDR3s include the opening cysteine and the closing phenylalanine or tryptophan. D genes are given only for firm matches. Clone sizes are given selectively: once, few, many, or a class where the clone is expanded.

CASSPGTVFSYEQYF	TGTGCCAGCAGTCCCGGGACAGTGTTCTCCTACGAGCAGTACTTC	15	TRBV11-2	TRBD1	many	TRBJ2-7
CASTWVAASDQPQHF	TGTGCCAGCACTTGGGTGGCAGCTTCGGATCAGCCCCAGCATTTT	15	TRBV6-6	NA	many	TRBJ1-5
CSARDYRGRQPQHF	TGCAGTGCTAGAGATTACAGGGGACGCCAGCCCCAGCATTTT	14	TRBV20-1	TRBD1	many	TRBJ1-5
CATSRGPPGGLFF	TGTGCCACCAGTCGGGGTCCCCCCGGGGGGCTGTTTTTT	13	TRBV24-1	NA	NA	TRBJ2-2
CASSLGLAGVLTGELFF	TGTGCCAGCAGCCTGGGACTAGCGGGAGTCTTAACCGGGGAGCTGTTTTTT	17	TRBV7-9	TRBD2	many	TRBJ2-2
CASSQDTGYEQFF	TGCGCCAGCAGCCAAGATACCGGGTATGAGCAGTTCTTC	13	TRBV4-3	NA	many	TRBJ2-1
CSARDFWGRTSTDTQYF	TGCAGTGCTAGAGATTTTTGGGGGCGGACTAGCACAGATACGCAGTATTTT	17	TRBV20-1	NA	many	TRBJ2-3
CASSHRVGRQGVNTEALF	TGTGCCAGCAGCCACCGCGTTGGGCGACAGGGGGTAAACACTGAAGCTCTCTTT	18	TRBV7-9	TRBD1	NA	TRBJ1-1
CASSLEGGGAFF	TGTGCCAGCAGCTTAGAGGGAGGGGGAGCTTTCTTT	12	TRBV7-9	NA	many	TRBJ1-1
CASSLASAEAFF	TGTGCCAGCAGCTTGGCCAGCGCTGAAGCTTTCTTT	12	TRBV5-6	NA	many	TRBJ1-1
CSARLPTGTSSFYEQYF	TGCAGTGCTAGACTACCAACCGGGACTAGCAGTTTCTACGAGCAGTACTTC	17	TRBV20-1	TRBD2	NA	TRBJ2-7
CSANPGLAGGFAYLEQYF	TGCAGTGCTAATCCAGGACTAGCGGGAGGCTTCGCGTACTTGGAGCAGTACTTC	18	TRBV20-1	TRBD2	few	TRBJ2-7
CASSEGGTSRVEEQYF	TGTGCCAGCAGTGAAGGCGGTACAAGCCGGGTGGAGGAGCAGTACTTC	16	TRBV25-1	NA	NA	TRBJ2-7
CASSHHHGHPTTDTQYF	TGTGCCAGCAGCCACCATCACGGACACCCCACAACAGATACGCAGTATTTT	17	TRBV3-2	NA	NA	TRBJ2-3
CASSQDLSAAYEQYF	TGTGCCAGCAGCCAGGACTTGTCGGCCGCCTACGAGCAGTACTTC	15	TRBV4-2	NA	many	TRBJ2-7
CASSQTSGAYNEQFF	TGCGCCAGCAGCCAAACTAGCGGCGCCTACAATGAGCAGTTCTTC	15	TRBV4-3	TRBD2	many	TRBJ2-1
CARSQGTDQETQYF	TGTGCCAGGAGCCAAGGGACAGACCAAGAGACCCAGTACTTC	14	TRBV7-9	TRBD1	few	TRBJ2-5
CASSLFTGGRTDTQYF	TGTGCCAGCAGCTTGTTTACAGGGGGCCGTACAGATACGCAGTATTTT	16	TRBV7-9	TRBD1	many	TRBJ2-3
CASSAGQASREKLFF	TGTGCCAGCAGCGCCGGACAGGCGAGTCGGGAAAAACTGTTTTTT	15	TRBV6-2/TRBV6-3	TRBD1	many	TRBJ1-4
CASSPFLAGEEDYEQYF	TGTGCCAGCAGTCCATTCTTAGCGGGGGAAGAGGATTACGAGCAGTACTTC	17	TRBV6-5	TRBD2	many	TRBJ2-7
CASSVVIARGQETQYF	TGTGCCAGCAGCGTAGTGATAGCGAGGGGACAAGAGACCCAGTACTTC	16	TRBV9	NA	NA	TRBJ2-5
CASSTPAAVSNQPQHF	TGTGCCAGTAGTACGCCGGCGGCAGTTAGCAATCAGCCCCAGCATTTT	16	TRBV19	NA	few	TRBJ1-5
CASSWDRTNEKLFF	TGTGCCAGCAGCTGGGACAGGACTAATGAAAAACTGTTTTTT	14	TRBV11-2	TRBD1	NA	TRBJ1-4
CASGLIGGRQAFF	TGTGCCAGCGGATTAATTGGGGGGCGCCAAGCTTTCTTT	13	TRBV12-3/TRBV12-4	NA	few	TRBJ1-1
CASGDPGPNTEAFF	TGTGCCAGCGGAGACCCAGGCCCTAACACTGAAGCTTTCTTT	14	TRBV2	NA	many	TRBJ1-1
CASGPGNTIYF	TGTGCCAGCGGGCCGGGAAACACCATATATTTT	11	TRBV7-9	NA	many	TRBJ1-3
CASTVGRGRDYGYTF	TGCGCCAGCACCGTCGGAAGGGGAAGAGACTATGGCTACACCTTC	15	TRBV5-1	NA	NA	TRBJ1-2
CASSELAGGVEQYF	TGTGCCAGCAGCGAACTAGCGGGAGGGGTCGAGCAGTACTTC	14	TRBV6-5	TRBD2	many	TRBJ2-7
CASSFGAGEAGELFF	TGCGCCAGCAGCTTCGGGGCGGGGGAGGCCGGGGAGCTGTTTTTT	15	TRBV4-3	TRBD2	many	TRBJ2-2
CASRASGTPSSPYEQYF	TGTGCCAGTAGGGCCTCCGGGACACCGAGCTCCCCCTACGAGCAGTACTTC	17	TRBV19	NA	few	TRBJ2-7
CASSLAPGGLETQYF	TGTGCCAGCAGTTTAGCGCCTGGGGGCTTAGAGACCCAGTACTTC	15	TRBV12-3/TRBV12-4	NA	many	TRBJ2-5
CASIQRRDTLATNTEAFF	TGTGCCAGCATTCAACGGAGGGATACCCTCGCGACGAACACTGAAGCTTTCTTT	18	TRBV6-2/TRBV6-3	NA	few	TRBJ1-1
CASRDPRREQFF	TGTGCCAGCAGGGACCCGCGTCGAGAGCAGTTCTTC	12	TRBV12-3/TRBV12-4	NA	many	TRBJ2-1
CASSSGRFQEAQYF	TGTGCCAGCAGCTCGGGACGGTTCCAAGAGGCCCAGTACTTC	14	TRBV3-1	NA	few	TRBJ2-5
CSAGTEHNYGYTF	TGCAGCGCCGGGACAGAGCATAACTATGGCTACACCTTC	13	TRBV29-1	TRBD1	many	TRBJ1-2
CAWIGTGPYEQYF	TGTGCCTGGATTGGGACAGGGCCCTACGAGCAGTACTTC	13	TRBV30	TRBD1	many	TRBJ2-7
CASSLDSSGSYTQYF	TGCGCCAGCAGCTTGGATTCTAGCGGGAGCTATACGCAGTATTTT	15	TRBV5-1	TRBD2	many	TRBJ2-3
CASSQDGTSRNYGYTF	TGCGCCAGCAGCCAAGATGGGACATCTAGGAACTATGGCTACACCTTC	16	TRBV4-1	NA	once	TRBJ1-2
CASSFRGELSYEQYF	TGTGCCAGCAGTTTTCGAGGAGAACTTTCCTACGAGCAGTACTTC	15	TRBV28	NA	many	TRBJ2-7
CASRAGNTEAFF	TGTGCCAGCAGGGCAGGGAACACTGAAGCTTTCTTT	12	TRBV14	NA	many	TRBJ1-1
CASSILAGPYNEQFF	TGTGCCAGCAGTATTCTAGCGGGGCCCTACAATGAGCAGTTCTTC	15	TRBV27	TRBD2	many	TRBJ2-1
CAKGQGHEQYF	TGTGCCAAGGGACAGGGCCACGAGCAGTACTTC	11	TRBV2	TRBD1	many	TRBJ2-7
CASSLGQGSQPQHF	TGCGCCAGCAGCTTGGGACAGGGCAGTCAGCCCCAGCATTTT	14	TRBV5-1	TRBD1	many	TRBJ1-5
CASSFLAGTFEQYF	TGTGCCAGCAGTTTCCTAGCGGGAACTTTCGAGCAGTACTTC	14	TRBV28	TRBD2	NA	TRBJ2-7
CASSSGQVNQPQHF	TGTGCCAGCAGTTCTGGACAGGTCAATCAGCCCCAGCATTTT	14	TRBV27	TRBD1	few	TRBJ1-5
CASSVDAGGPTDTQYF	TGTGCCAGCAGCGTAGATGCGGGAGGCCCCACAGATACGCAGTATTTT	16	TRBV9	TRBD2	many	TRBJ2-3
CASSNTDTQHF	TGTGCCAGCAGCAACACAGATACGCAGCATTTT	11	TRBV6-2/TRBV6-3	NA	NA	TRBJ1-5
CASRPGQGAYGYTF	TGCGCCAGCAGACCGGGACAGGGGGCCTATGGCTACACCTTC	14	TRBV10-2	TRBD1	many	TRBJ1-2
CATSGKNLDNYNEQFF	TGTGCCACCAGTGGGAAGAACTTAGACAACTACAATGAGCAGTTCTTC	16	TRBV24-1	NA	many	TRBJ2-1
CSVTKGQVTYNEQFF	TGCAGCGTTACTAAAGGACAGGTTACCTACAATGAGCAGTTCTTC	15	TRBV29-1	TRBD1	NA	TRBJ2-1
CASSQGANEKLFF	TGTGCCAGCAGCCAAGGGGCTAATGAAAAACTGTTTTTT	13	TRBV3-1	NA	NA	TRBJ1-4
CASSFSGLSWETQYF	TGTGCCAGCAGTTTCTCGGGACTAAGTTGGGAGACCCAGTACTTC	15	TRBV9	TRBD2	many	TRBJ2-5